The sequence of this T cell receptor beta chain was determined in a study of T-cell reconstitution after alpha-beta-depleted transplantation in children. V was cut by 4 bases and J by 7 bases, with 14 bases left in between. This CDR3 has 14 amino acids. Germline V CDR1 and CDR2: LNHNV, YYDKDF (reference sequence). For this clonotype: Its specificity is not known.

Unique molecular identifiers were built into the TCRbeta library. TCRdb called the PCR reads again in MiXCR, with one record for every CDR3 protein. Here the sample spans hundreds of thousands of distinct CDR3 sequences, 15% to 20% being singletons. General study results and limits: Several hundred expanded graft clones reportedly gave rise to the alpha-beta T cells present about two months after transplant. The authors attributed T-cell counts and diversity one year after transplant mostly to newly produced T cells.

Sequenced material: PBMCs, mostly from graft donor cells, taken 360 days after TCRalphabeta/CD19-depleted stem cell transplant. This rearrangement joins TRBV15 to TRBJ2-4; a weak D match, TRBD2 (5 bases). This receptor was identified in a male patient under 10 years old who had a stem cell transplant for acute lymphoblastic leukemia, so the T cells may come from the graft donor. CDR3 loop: CATSIHWSGNIQYF. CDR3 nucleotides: TGTGCCACCAGCATCCACTGGTCGGGGAACATTCAGTACTTC.